The clone carrying this TCR beta chain was counted at least ten times. Its specificity is not known. The data originate from a study of response to subunit inactivated influenza vaccine. Study observations and caveats: With each seasonal influenza vaccination, the authors suggested, few new T cells are recruited.

Using its own MiXCR run on the RT-PCR reads, TCRdb lists one record per CDR3 protein. The sample records about 780,000 distinct CDR3 sequences, about 18% being singletons. Trimming removed 5 bases at V and 1 base at J, with 9 bases between. CDR3 length equals 14 residues. The rearrangement uses TRBV12-3 or TRBV12-4 and TRBJ1-5; unclear D gene. The receptor was derived from a man aged 50-60 years who received an inactivated influenza vaccine. The source material was PBMCs from blood, sampled more than 4 days after vaccination. CDR3 DNA sequence: TGTGCCAGCAGTCAGGCCCGGAGCAATCAGCCCCAGCATTTT. Its translation: CASSQARSNQPQHF.